This TCR beta chain was profiled in a study of shared clonotypes between healthy human individuals. At the level of the study: Sampling drew on donors who were a couple of women and a few men aged 18 to 49.

Sequencing used immunoSEQ multiplex PCR; TCRdb keeps in-frame clones, though not all of them. The sample shows 950,000 to 1,200,000 clones, approximately 80% of them seen only once. Division of CD4+ cells produced a CD45RA+ naive subset and a CD45RA-negative memory subset. Germline CDR1 reads SGDLS; CDR2 reads YYNGEE. V gave up 2 bases and J gave up 6 bases, with 14 bases separating them. CDR3 length equals 14 residues. The TCR was taken from a man younger than 35 in good health. Some clones in this sample may be carry-over from other donors' samples. The sequenced sample was memory CD4+ T cells from PBMCs. Regarding subset: CD45RA-negative fraction. The V gene is TRBV9, the J gene TRBJ1-2, with D hard to call. This chain's CDR3 is CASSVGHSPDGYTF. The CDR3 DNA follows: TGTGCCAGCAGCGTCGGCCACTCCCCTGATGGCTACACCTTC.